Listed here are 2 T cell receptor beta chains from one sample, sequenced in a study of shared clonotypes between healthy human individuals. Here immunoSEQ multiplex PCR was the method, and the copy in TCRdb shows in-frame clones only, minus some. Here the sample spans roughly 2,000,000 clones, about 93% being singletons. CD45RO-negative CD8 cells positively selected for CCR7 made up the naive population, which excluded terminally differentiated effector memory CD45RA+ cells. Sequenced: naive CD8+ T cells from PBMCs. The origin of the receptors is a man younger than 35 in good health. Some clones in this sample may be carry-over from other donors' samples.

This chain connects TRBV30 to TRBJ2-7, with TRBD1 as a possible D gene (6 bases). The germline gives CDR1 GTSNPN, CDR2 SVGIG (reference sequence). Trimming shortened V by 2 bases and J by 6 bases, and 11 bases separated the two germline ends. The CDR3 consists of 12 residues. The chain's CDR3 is CAWSPQGFEQYF. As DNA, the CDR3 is TGTGCCTGGAGTCCACAGGGTTTCGAGCAGTACTTC.

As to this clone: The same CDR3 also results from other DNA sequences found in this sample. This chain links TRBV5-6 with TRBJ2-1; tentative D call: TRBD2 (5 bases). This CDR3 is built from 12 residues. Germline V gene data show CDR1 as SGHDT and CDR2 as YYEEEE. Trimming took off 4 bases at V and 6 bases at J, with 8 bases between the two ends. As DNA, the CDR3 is TGTGCCAGCAGCCGAGGGTCCAATGAGCAGTTCTTC. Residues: CASSRGSNEQFF.